Listed here are 30 T cell receptor beta chains from one sample, sequenced in a study of regulatory T cells in long-lasting Graves disease. Construction of TCR beta libraries relied on iRepertoire HTBI primers and on Arm-PCR targeting CDR3 regions. TCRdb reanalysed the multiplex PCR reads using MiXCR and keeps one entry per CDR3 protein. The table lists almost 350,000 distinct CDR3 sequences, about 19% of them singletons. The sample's time point: persistent/refractory GD, antithyroid drugs over 5 years with positive TRAb. TCR sequences were obtained from RNA taken from PBMCs. Sequencing was performed on peripheral blood mononuclear cells (PBMCs), taken when the disease was refractory, from a patient treated with antithyroid drugs. The receptors shown here come from a female donor with Graves disease.

A few counts support this clonotype. The chain carries TRBV7-6 and TRBJ2-6; tentative D call: TRBD1 (5 bases). This CDR3 contains 15 residues. The germline V gene has CDR1 SGHVS and CDR2 FNYEAQ. Trimming took off 5 bases at V and 3 bases at J, with 11 bases between the two ends. CDR3 sequence: CASSPGRGGANVLTF. The DNA for the CDR3 is TGTGCCAGCAGCCCAGGGCGTGGTGGGGCCAACGTCCTGACTTTC.

This chain joins TRBV30 and TRBJ1-1; D not resolved. Germline V gene data show CDR1 as GTSNPN and CDR2 as SVGIG (reference sequence). CDR3 length equals 12 residues. The V gene lost 4 bases and the J gene lost 9 bases, with 15 bases spanning the gap. CDR3 in amino acids: CAWIPEGPQAFF. For the CDR3, the DNA is TGTGCCTGGATACCAGAAGGCCCCCAAGCTTTCTTT.

This clonotype was found many times. This chain uses TRBV5-5 with TRBJ2-7; D is uncertain. Germline V gene data show CDR1 as SGHKS and CDR2 as YYEKEE (reference sequence). The germline V and J ends were trimmed by 4 bases and 6 bases, with 5 bases remaining between them. This CDR3 has 10 residues. CDR3 amino acids: CASSGREQYF. The CDR3 coding sequence is TGTGCCAGCAGCGGTCGCGAGCAGTACTTC.

This sequence joins TRBV20-1 and TRBJ1-2; D is ambiguous. CDR1 and CDR2 from the germline V gene are DFQATT and SNEGSKA (reference sequence). CDR3 length equals 12 residues. The V end was cut by 4 bases, the J end by 8 bases, with 14 bases between. CDR3 residues: CSANQGNGGYTF. CDR3 nucleotide sequence: TGCAGTGCTAATCAAGGGAACGGGGGCTACACCTTC.

This clonotype occurred many times. The chain uses TRBV20-1 and TRBJ1-5, with D possibly TRBD1 on 5 matching bases. Trimming took 3 bases from V and 4 from J, leaving 10 bases between them. The CDR3 totals 13 residues. Germline lookup yields CDR1 DFQATT and CDR2 SNEGSKA (reference sequence). This CDR3 is CSARTVRNQPQHF. The CDR3, as DNA: TGCAGTGCTAGGACAGTCCGGAATCAGCCCCAGCATTTT.

V and J are TRBV19 and TRBJ1-1; 9 bases agree with TRBD1. Trimming at V came to 3 bases and at J to 5 bases, leaving 7 bases not matched to a gene. The CDR3 sequence is 15 residues long. The germline CDR1 and CDR2 sequences are LNHDA and SQIVND (reference sequence). The CDR3 here is CASSMARQGETEAFF. CDR3 nucleotides: TGTGCCAGTAGTATGGCTAGACAGGGGGAAACTGAAGCTTTCTTT.

This clonotype has a count of ten or more. The gene calls are TRBV12-3 or TRBV12-4 and TRBJ1-5; 10 bases are a match to TRBD1. This CDR3 is built from 15 residues. The ends lost 6 bases at V and 6 bases at J; junction bases unmatched: 8. CDR3 sequence: CASRTTGGGSQPQHF. The CDR3 DNA follows: TGTGCCAGCAGGACGACAGGGGGCGGGAGTCAGCCCCAGCATTTT.

In this sample, this clonotype turned up a few times. V usage is TRBV29-1 and J usage is TRBJ2-6; D is undetermined. The CDR3 extends over 13 amino acids. In germline, CDR1 is SQVTM, CDR2 ANQGSEA. V lost 2 bases and J lost 3, with 5 bases in between. CDR3 DNA: TGCAGCGTTGAATCAGGTGGGGCCAACGTCCTGACTTTC. This translates into CSVESGGANVLTF. Combining the CDR3 with reference TRBV29-1 and TRBJ2-6 gives the whole variable domain SAVISQKPSRDICQRGTSLTIQCQVDSQVTMMFWYRQQPGQSLTLIATANQGSEATYESGFVIDKFPISRPNLTFSTLTVSNMSPEDSSIYLCSVESGGANVLTFGAGSRLTVL.

V and J are TRBV5-1 and TRBJ2-3; D unresolved. This CDR3 has 15 residues. The V gene lost 2 bases and the J gene lost 0 bases, with 10 bases spanning the gap. CDR1 is SGHRS, CDR2 YFSETQ, per germline. The CDR3 DNA sequence: TGCGCCAGCAGCTTAATATCGAGTAGCACAGATACGCAGTATTTT. Translated, it gives CASSLISSSTDTQYF.

This clonotype was recorded at least ten times. This rearrangement joins TRBV12-3 or TRBV12-4 to TRBJ2-2, with a weak D call TRBD1 (5 bases). The V gene lost 4 bases and the J gene lost 4 bases, with 10 bases spanning the gap. The CDR3 is made up of 14 amino acids. The DNA of the CDR3 is TGTGCCAGCAGTTACGGACACCTCACCGGGGAGCTGTTTTTT. Translation gives CASSYGHLTGELFF.

Regarding this clonotype: One junction end does not reproduce the germline sequence, and a read error may be involved. The chain is built from TRBV25-1 and TRBJ1-4; no firm D call. The CDR3 runs 14 residues. Germline CDR1 MGHDK, CDR2 SYGVNS. CDR3 DNA: TGTGCCAGCAGAGTTGATGGGGTTAATGAACAACTGTTTTTT. It specifies CASRVDGVNEQLFF.

This clonotype showed up just a few times. V gene TRBV3-1 combines with J gene TRBJ1-6, with D uncertain. CDR1 and CDR2 (germline): LGHDT, YNNKEL (reference sequence). This CDR3 spans 14 amino acids. The V end was cut by 0 bases, the J end by 13 bases, with 13 bases between. Here the CDR3 DNA reads TGTGCCAGCAGCCAAGAAGACGCGGTTGACCCCCTCCACTTT. Protein sequence: CASSQEDAVDPLHF.

V is TRBV24-1 and J is TRBJ1-1, with D uncertain. V was clipped by 7 bases and J by 3 bases, with 11 bases between them. The V gene's germline CDR1 is KGHDR and CDR2 SFDVKD. There are 13 residues in the CDR3. CDR3 coding DNA: TGTGCCACCAGGGTAGGTCCGGACACTGAAGCTTTCTTT. As protein: CATRVGPDTEAFF.

Many counts were recorded for this clonotype. V usage is TRBV6-1 and J usage is TRBJ1-2; no clear D. V shed 8 bases and J shed 3 bases, with 19 bases lying between them. Germline-derived CDR1 and CDR2 are MNHNS and SASEGT. This CDR3 spans 15 amino acids. This CDR3 is CASSAGIRADYGYTF. In DNA form, the CDR3 reads TGTGCCAGCTCTGCCGGGATCCGGGCGGACTATGGCTACACCTTC.

This clonotype has at least ten counts. The genes are TRBV12-5 and TRBJ2-5; a possible D gene is TRBD1 (6 bases). CDR3 length equals 17 residues. Germline-derived CDR1 and CDR2 are LGHNT and FRNRAP. Trimming removed 2 bases at V and 2 bases at J, with 18 bases between. This chain's CDR3 is CASGLYPRTAKQETQYF. As DNA, the CDR3 is TGTGCTAGTGGTTTGTACCCGCGGACAGCTAAGCAAGAGACCCAGTACTTC.

V and J are TRBV28 and TRBJ1-5; D not certain. CDR1 MDHEN and CDR2 SYDVKM come from the germline V gene. The CDR3 is made up of 15 amino acids. With 3 bases removed from V and 3 bases from J, the gap between germline ends came to 12 bases. The DNA for the CDR3 is TGTGCCAGCAGTTTGGCCAGCGGGTACAATCAGCCCCAGCATTTT. Translation gives CASSLASGYNQPQHF.

This clonotype was counted between two and nine times. The genes are TRBV2 and TRBJ1-5, with D perhaps TRBD1 (6 bases). CDR3 length equals 16 residues. The germline V gene has CDR1 SNHLY and CDR2 FYNNEI. V lost 4 bases and J 0 bases, leaving 13 bases between the germline ends. This chain's CDR3 is CASSVQGLYSNQPQHF. CDR3 sequence (DNA): TGTGCCAGCAGTGTACAGGGCTTATATAGCAATCAGCCCCAGCATTTT.

This clonotype was counted only a few times. This sequence joins TRBV2 and TRBJ2-1; the D gene is possibly TRBD2 (6 bases). Germline values: CDR1 SNHLY, CDR2 FYNNEI. The CDR3 sequence is 14 residues long. V lost 4 bases and J lost 4, with 11 bases in between. CDR3 sequence reads: CASSVGTQYNEQFF. CDR3 nucleotide sequence: TGTGCCAGCAGTGTCGGGACTCAGTACAATGAGCAGTTCTTC.

The V call is TRBV20-1, the J call TRBJ2-7; D may match TRBD1 or TRBD2 (5 bases each). The CDR3 is 13 residues long. Trimming shortened V by 3 bases and J by 2 bases, and 11 bases separated the two germline ends. Germline lookup yields CDR1 DFQATT and CDR2 SNEGSKA (reference sequence). The chain's CDR3 is CSARAGTAYEQYF. The CDR3 DNA follows: TGCAGTGCTAGGGCCGGGACGGCCTACGAGCAGTACTTC.

This chain links TRBV3-1 with TRBJ1-1, with 8 bases aligning to TRBD1. CDR1 and CDR2 (germline): LGHDT, YNNKEL (reference sequence). The CDR3 loop spans 14 amino acids. V shed 4 bases, J shed 3 bases, and the junction held 4 bases outside the gene matches. CDR3 in amino acids: CASSRVGQDTEAFF. The CDR3 coding sequence is TGTGCCAGCAGCCGAGTGGGACAGGACACTGAAGCTTTCTTT.

Comment on this clonotype: The missing conserved phenylalanine or tryptophan at the end of this CDR3 makes a read error likely. CDR3 sequence reads: CASSLGGAKNIQYS. The CDR3 DNA reads as TGTGCCAGCAGCTTAGGAGGAGCCAAAAACATTCAGTACTCC. The chain joins TRBV7-2 to TRBJ2-4, with D unresolved. Germline assignment: CDR1 SGHTA and CDR2 FQGNSA. Trimming cost V 1 base and J 0 bases, with 4 bases left between them. The CDR3 is made up of 14 amino acids.

Note on this clonotype: Just one base apart from a much larger clone, this may be a read error. The V call is TRBV12-3 or TRBV12-4, the J call TRBJ1-1, with D hard to call. The V end was cut by 6 bases, the J end by 11 bases, with 16 bases between. This CDR3 region has 12 residues. The CDR3 sequence is CASSLPRVGAFF. CDR3 sequence (DNA): TGTGCCAGCAGCCTCCCCAGAGTTGGGGCTTTCTTT.

This clonotype has at least ten counts. The chain employs TRBV6-2 or TRBV6-3 and TRBJ2-5; TRBD2 matches 14 bases. Germline lookup yields CDR1 MNHEY and CDR2 SVGEGT. Germline trimming cut 0 bases from V and 2 bases from J; bases unmatched to any gene: 5. This CDR3 spans 18 amino acids. In DNA form, the CDR3 reads TGTGCCAGCAGTTACTCGCCGGGACTAGCGGGGGTACAAGAGACCCAGTACTTC. This sequence encodes CASSYSPGLAGVQETQYF.

This clonotype was picked up a small number of times. This chain's CDR3 is CATSDPASSGNTIYF. DNA for the CDR3: TGTGCCACCAGTGATCCCGCGAGCTCTGGAAACACCATATATTTT. The chain employs TRBV24-1 and TRBJ1-3; D call uncertain. V shed 3 bases and J shed 0 bases, with 8 bases lying between them. The CDR3 has 15 amino acids. The germline V gene encodes CDR1 KGHDR and CDR2 SFDVKD.

The chain has TRBV6-1 and TRBJ2-7; D is perhaps TRBD2 (5 bases). The length of the CDR3 is 16 residues. From germline, CDR1 is MNHNS and CDR2 SASEGT. The ends were cut back, 6 bases at V and 2 bases at J, with 20 bases in the middle. The CDR3 reads CASRPYLEGQAYEQYF. The CDR3 DNA follows: TGTGCCAGCAGGCCCTATCTTGAGGGCCAGGCCTACGAGCAGTACTTC.

This clonotype has a count of ten or more. The chain links TRBV28 to TRBJ2-2; D possibly matches TRBD1 or TRBD2 (6 bases each). This CDR3 contains 15 residues. The V and J ends lost 10 bases and 4 bases respectively, with 19 bases between them. In germline, CDR1 is MDHEN, CDR2 SYDVKM. As DNA, the CDR3 is TGTGCCACCTTGATAGGGGGGAGGCCCACCGGGGAGCTGTTTTTT. Protein: CATLIGGRPTGELFF.

The chain couples TRBV20-1 to TRBJ2-7, with 13 bases identical to TRBD2. CDR3 length: 14 residues. CDR1 DFQATT and CDR2 SNEGSKA come from the germline V gene (reference sequence). After removal of 4 bases from V and 3 bases from J, the junction contained 3 bases not matched to a gene. CDR3: CSAILAGGRYEQYF. Written as DNA, the CDR3 is TGCAGTGCTATACTAGCGGGAGGGCGCTACGAGCAGTACTTC.

This clonotype was recorded at least ten times. The V and J genes are TRBV6-5 and TRBJ1-2; the match to TRBD1 covers 10 bases. CDR1 is MNHEY and CDR2 is SVGAGI in the germline V gene. The CDR3 totals 15 residues. J gave up 5 bases and V 4 bases, and 7 bases lay outside the gene matches. The CDR3 region has the DNA TGTGCCAGCAGTTCCCCGACAGGGGGCGAGTATGGCTACACCTTC. Its protein product is CASSSPTGGEYGYTF.

The genes are TRBV27 and TRBJ2-1; D possibly corresponds to TRBD2 (6 bases). The CDR3 spans 15 residues. The V and J ends lost 5 bases and 0 bases respectively, with 11 bases between them. The germline V gene encodes CDR1 MNHEY and CDR2 SMNVEV (reference sequence). Written as DNA, the CDR3 is TGTGCCAGCAGTGACGGGGACTTCTCCTACAATGAGCAGTTCTTC. Translation gives CASSDGDFSYNEQFF.

In its sample, this clonotype was seen a few times. V and J are TRBV5-1 and TRBJ2-2; 8 bases fit TRBD2. Per the germline V gene, CDR1 is SGHRS and CDR2 is YFSETQ. V shed 2 bases and J 5 bases; nucleotides not matched to a gene: 2. CDR3 size: 14 residues. The CDR3 DNA reads as TGCGCCAGCAGCTTAATAGCGGGAACCGGGGAGCTGTTTTTT. Translated, it gives CASSLIAGTGELFF.